The clone carrying this TCR beta chain came up a few times. Expressed TCRB transcripts were sequenced because the entire RNA isolate underwent reverse transcription. Method: immunoSEQ multiplex PCR; TCRdb's copy keeps in-frame clones and lacks some. The sample lists 150,000 to 190,000 clones, about 8.1% seen once, with 0.65% in the top ten. The CDR3 totals 16 residues. The data derive from a study of beta chain features in type 1 diabetes. Study overall: Researchers looked at 85 million to 110 million sorted cells across all samples.

Via the markers CD45RO/CCR7/CD25/CD127/CD95/CD27, stem cell-like memory, regulatory, central memory and naive CD4+ cells were sorted. Source material: central memory CD4+ T cells from blood. This sequence was found in a man aged 18 to 30 in good health. This chain links TRBV21-1 with TRBJ1-1. TRBV21-1 is listed as a pseudogene. CDR3 in amino acids: CASCNGGVRMNTEAFF. The CDR3 DNA reads as TGTGCCAGCTGCAATGGGGGGGTCCGAATGAACACTGAAGCTTTCTTT.